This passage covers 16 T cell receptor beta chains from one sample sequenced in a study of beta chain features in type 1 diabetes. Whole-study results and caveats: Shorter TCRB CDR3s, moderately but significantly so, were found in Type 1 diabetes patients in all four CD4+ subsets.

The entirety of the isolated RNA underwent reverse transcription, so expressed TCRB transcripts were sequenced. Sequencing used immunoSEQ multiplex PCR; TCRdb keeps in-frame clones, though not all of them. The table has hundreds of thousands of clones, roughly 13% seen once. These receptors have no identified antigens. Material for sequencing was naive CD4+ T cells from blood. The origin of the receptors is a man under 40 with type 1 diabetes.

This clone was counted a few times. CDR3 bases: TGTGCCACCAAAGAGAGCGACGAGCAGTACTTC. Protein: CATKESDEQYF. The chain recombines TRBV15 with TRBJ2-7; unclear D gene. This CDR3 is built from 11 residues. The V and J ends lost 7 bases and 5 bases respectively, with 9 bases between them. Germline V gene data show CDR1 as LNHNV and CDR2 as YYDKDF (reference sequence).

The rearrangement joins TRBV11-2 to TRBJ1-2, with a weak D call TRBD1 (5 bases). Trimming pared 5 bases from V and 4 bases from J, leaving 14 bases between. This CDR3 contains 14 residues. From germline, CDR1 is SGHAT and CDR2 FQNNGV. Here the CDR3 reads CASSLRQISYGYTF. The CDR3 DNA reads TGTGCCAGCAGCCTCCGACAGATTAGCTATGGCTACACCTTC.

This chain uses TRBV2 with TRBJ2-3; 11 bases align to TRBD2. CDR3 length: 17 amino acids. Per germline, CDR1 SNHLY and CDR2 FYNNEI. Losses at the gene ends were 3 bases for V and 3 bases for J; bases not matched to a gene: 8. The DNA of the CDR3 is TGTGCCAGCAGTGATCCTAGCGGGAGGCCGGCAACAGATACGCAGTATTTT. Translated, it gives CASSDPSGRPATDTQYF.

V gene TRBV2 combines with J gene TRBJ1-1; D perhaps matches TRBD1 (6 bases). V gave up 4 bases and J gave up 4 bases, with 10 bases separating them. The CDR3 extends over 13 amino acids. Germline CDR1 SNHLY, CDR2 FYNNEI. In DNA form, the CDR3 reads TGTGCCAGCAGTGGCGGACAGAGCACTGAAGCTTTCTTT. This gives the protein CASSGGQSTEAFF.

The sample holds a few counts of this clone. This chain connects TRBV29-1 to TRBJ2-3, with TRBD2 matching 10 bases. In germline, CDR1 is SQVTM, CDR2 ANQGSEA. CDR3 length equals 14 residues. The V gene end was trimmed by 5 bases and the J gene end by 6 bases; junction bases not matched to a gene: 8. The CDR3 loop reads CSVYPSGSGDTQYF. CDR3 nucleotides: TGCAGCGTTTACCCTAGCGGGAGCGGGGATACGCAGTATTTT.

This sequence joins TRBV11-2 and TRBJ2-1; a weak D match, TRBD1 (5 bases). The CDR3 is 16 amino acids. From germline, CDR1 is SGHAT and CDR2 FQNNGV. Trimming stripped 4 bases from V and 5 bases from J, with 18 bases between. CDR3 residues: CASSWGETEGNNEQFF. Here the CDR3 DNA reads TGTGCCAGCAGCTGGGGCGAAACGGAAGGGAACAATGAGCAGTTCTTC.

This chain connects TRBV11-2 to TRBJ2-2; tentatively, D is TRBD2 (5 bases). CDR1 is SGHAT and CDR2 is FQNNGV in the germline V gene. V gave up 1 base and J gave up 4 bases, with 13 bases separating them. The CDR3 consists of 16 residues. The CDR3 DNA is TGTGCCAGCAGCTTAGTGCCGGGGTTTAGCACCGGGGAGCTGTTTTTT. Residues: CASSLVPGFSTGELFF.

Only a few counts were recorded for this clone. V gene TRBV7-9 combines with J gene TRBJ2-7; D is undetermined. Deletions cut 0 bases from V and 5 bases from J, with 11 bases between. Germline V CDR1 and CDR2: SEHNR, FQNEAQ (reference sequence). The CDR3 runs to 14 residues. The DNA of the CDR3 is TGTGCCAGCAGCTTAGCGCTAGTTAATGACGAGCAGTACTTC. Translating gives CASSLALVNDEQYF.

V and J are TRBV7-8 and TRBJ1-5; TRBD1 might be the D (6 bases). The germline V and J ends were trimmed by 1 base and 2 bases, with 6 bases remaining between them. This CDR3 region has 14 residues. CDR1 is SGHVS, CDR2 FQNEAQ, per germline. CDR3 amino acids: CASSLGTGNQPQHF. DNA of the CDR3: TGTGCCAGCAGCTTAGGGACAGGCAATCAGCCCCAGCATTTT.

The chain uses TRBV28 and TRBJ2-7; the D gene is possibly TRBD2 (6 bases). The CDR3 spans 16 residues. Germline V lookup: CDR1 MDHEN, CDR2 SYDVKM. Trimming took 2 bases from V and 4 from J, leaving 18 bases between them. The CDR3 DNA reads TGTGCCAGCAGTTTACCCCCGGGAGTAGTCCGATACGAGCAGTACTTC. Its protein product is CASSLPPGVVRYEQYF.

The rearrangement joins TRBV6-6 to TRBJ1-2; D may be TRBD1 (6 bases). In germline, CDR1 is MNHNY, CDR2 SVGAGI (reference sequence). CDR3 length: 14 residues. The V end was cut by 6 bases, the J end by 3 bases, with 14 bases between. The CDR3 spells CASRMGGGDYGYTF. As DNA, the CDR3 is TGTGCCAGCAGAATGGGGGGGGGCGACTATGGCTACACCTTC.

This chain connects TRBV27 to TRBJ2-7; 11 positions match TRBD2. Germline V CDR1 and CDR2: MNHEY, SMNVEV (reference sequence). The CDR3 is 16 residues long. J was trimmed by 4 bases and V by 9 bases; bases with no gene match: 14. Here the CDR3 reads CARQKTSGIIRYEQYF. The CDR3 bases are TGTGCCAGACAAAAGACTAGCGGGATTATTCGTTACGAGCAGTACTTC.

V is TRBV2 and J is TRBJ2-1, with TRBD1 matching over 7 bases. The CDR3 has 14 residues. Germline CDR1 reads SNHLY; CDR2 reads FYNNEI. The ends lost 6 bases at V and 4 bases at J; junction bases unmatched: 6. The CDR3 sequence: CASRPRQGYNEQFF. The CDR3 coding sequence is TGTGCCAGCAGGCCGAGACAGGGTTACAATGAGCAGTTCTTC.

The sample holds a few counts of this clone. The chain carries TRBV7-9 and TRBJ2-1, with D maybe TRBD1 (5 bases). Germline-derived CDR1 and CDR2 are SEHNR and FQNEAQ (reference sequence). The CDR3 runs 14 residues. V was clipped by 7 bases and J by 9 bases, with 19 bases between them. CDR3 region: CASTAYSGLGEQFF. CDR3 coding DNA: TGTGCCAGCACCGCTTACTCAGGGTTGGGTGAGCAGTTCTTC. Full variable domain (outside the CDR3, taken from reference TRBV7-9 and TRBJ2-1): DTGVSQNPRHKITKRGQNVTFRCDPISEHNRLYWYRQTLGQGPEFLTYFQNEAQLEKSRLLSDRFSAERPKGSFSTLEIQRTEQGDSAMYLCASTAYSGLGEQFFGPGTRLTVL.

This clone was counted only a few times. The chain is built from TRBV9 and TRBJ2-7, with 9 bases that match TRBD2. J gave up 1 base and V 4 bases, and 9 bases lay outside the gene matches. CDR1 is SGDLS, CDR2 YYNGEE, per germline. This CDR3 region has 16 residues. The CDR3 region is CASSPENAGGSYEQYF. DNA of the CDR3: TGTGCCAGCAGCCCCGAGAATGCGGGGGGGTCCTACGAGCAGTACTTC. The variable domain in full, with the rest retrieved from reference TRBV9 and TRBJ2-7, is DSGVTQTPKHLITATGQRVTLRCSPRSGDLSVYWYQQSLDQGLQFLIQYYNGEERAKGNILERFSAQQFPDLHSELNLSSLELGDSALYFCASSPENAGGSYEQYFGPGTRLTVT.

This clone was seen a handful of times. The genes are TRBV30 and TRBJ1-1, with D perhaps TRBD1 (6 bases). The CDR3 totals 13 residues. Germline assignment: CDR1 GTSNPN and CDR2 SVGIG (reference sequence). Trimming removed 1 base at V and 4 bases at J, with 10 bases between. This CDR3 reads CAWSATGRTEAFF. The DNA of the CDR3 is TGTGCCTGGAGTGCAACAGGGCGCACTGAAGCTTTCTTT.